This T cell receptor (beta chain) derives from a study of beta chain features in type 1 diabetes. Study outcomes and limitations: Individuals with type 1 diabetes displayed fewer insertions and more deletions at VDJ junctions. Type 1 diabetes patients showed a moderate but significant shortening of TCRB CDR3s in all four CD4+ subsets.

Purities in excess of 95% were seen in all sorted populations. The CDR3 extends over 16 amino acids. V was pared by 4 bases and J by 4 bases, with 19 bases between. Looked up from germline, CDR1 is SGDLS and CDR2 is YYNGEE. Expressed TCRB transcripts got sequenced, as all isolated RNA was reverse transcribed. Clones were read by immunoSEQ multiplex PCR, and TCRdb kept only the in-frame ones, dropping some. The sample has hundreds of thousands of clones; around 15% are singletons. Concerning this clone: Its target is unknown.

Sequencing input: naive CD4+ T cells from blood. This chain connects TRBV9 to TRBJ2-3; a possible D gene is TRBD1 (6 bases). The receptor was derived from a young man with type 1 diabetes. The chain's CDR3 is CASSPVGGGVPDTQYF. CDR3 in DNA: TGTGCCAGCAGCCCCGTAGGTGGGGGCGTCCCAGATACGCAGTATTTT.